These 10 T cell receptor beta chains share one sample of origin, sequenced in a study of shared clonotypes between healthy human individuals (TCRdb year 2020). The library relied on the immunoSEQ multiplex PCR assay. The source is immuneACCESS, and TCRdb retained only in-frame sequences with V and J called. Part of the clones is not carried over; for the studies checked, unresolved V genes explain less than half of this, and the remainder is unexplained. Across this sample there are fewer than 2.5 million clones, with roughly 93% seen only once. The ten largest make up about 0.39% of the sample. Sequenced: naive CD4+ T cells from PBMCs. The cell subset or site label for this specimen denotes: CD45RA+ positively selected. The receptors here all came from a man aged 18 to 30 in good health. Some clones in this sample may be carry-over from other donors' samples.

The J gene is TRBJ2-7, the V gene TRBV21-1; whether TRBD2, the table's D call, matches the DNA was not checked. TRBV21-1 is listed as a pseudogene. This CDR3 contains 15 residues. CDR3 region: CASSKLGGRAYEQYF. The CDR3 bases are TGTGCCAGCAGCAAACTGGGGGGGAGGGCCTACGAGCAGTACTTC.

The rearrangement joins TRBV4-1 to TRBJ2-7, with 9 nucleotides matching TRBD2. Germline trimming cut 4 bases from V and 2 bases from J; bases unmatched to any gene: 9. CDR3 size: 16 residues. Per germline, CDR1 MGHRA and CDR2 YSYEKL. CDR3 sequence reads: CASSPAGGRGTYEQYF. Here the CDR3 DNA reads TGCGCCAGCAGCCCCGCGGGGGGGAGAGGAACCTACGAGCAGTACTTC.

The chain combines TRBV19 with TRBJ1-4; D may be TRBD1 (6 bases). Germline V gene data show CDR1 as LNHDA and CDR2 as SQIVND (reference sequence). Trimming took off 3 bases at V and 0 bases at J, with 14 bases between the two ends. This CDR3 contains 17 residues. As DNA, the CDR3 is TGTGCCAGTAGTATCAACAGGGCTTTTGCAACTAATGAAAAACTGTTTTTT. Translation: CASSINRAFATNEKLFF.

The chain employs TRBV10-3 and TRBJ2-7, with TRBD2 matching over 10 bases. Germline trimming cut 6 bases from V and 4 bases from J; bases unmatched to any gene: 9. Per germline, CDR1 ENHRY and CDR2 SYGVKD. This CDR3 is 15 amino acids long. The CDR3 loop reads CAIRASGSAGYEQYF. CDR3 nucleotides: TGTGCCATCAGGGCTAGCGGGAGCGCCGGGTACGAGCAGTACTTC.

About this clone: This specimen includes other DNA sequences encoding the same CDR3. The chain recombines TRBV7-3 with TRBJ2-2; D ambiguous. Trimming took off 1 base at V and 5 bases at J, with 5 bases between the two ends. Germline CDR1 is SGHTA and CDR2 is FQGTGA. This CDR3 spans 13 amino acids. CDR3 coding DNA: TGTGCCAGCAGCTTAATAAGTACCGGGGAGCTGTTTTTT. Translated, it gives CASSLISTGELFF. Full variable domain (rest looked up from reference TRBV7-3 and TRBJ2-2): GAGVSQTPSNKVTEKGKYVELRCDPISGHTALYWYRQSLGQGPEFLIYFQGTGAADDSGLPNDRFFAVRPEGSVSTLKIQRTERGDSAVYLCASSLISTGELFFGEGSRLTVL.

The chain joins TRBV7-9 to TRBJ2-7, with TRBD2 identical over 11 bases. V shed 3 bases, J shed 6 bases, and the junction held 1 base outside the gene matches. From germline, CDR1 is SEHNR and CDR2 FQNEAQ (reference sequence). CDR3 length equals 13 residues. CDR3 region: CASSLGTSGEQYF. The CDR3, as DNA: TGTGCCAGCAGCTTGGGGACTAGCGGCGAGCAGTACTTC.

J is TRBJ2-3 and V is TRBV19, with D possibly being TRBD1 (5 bases). Germline-derived CDR1 and CDR2 are LNHDA and SQIVND (reference sequence). The CDR3 spans 15 residues. V was trimmed by 3 bases and J by 2 bases, leaving 12 bases between them. The CDR3 reads CASSIWGRLTDTQYF. CDR3 nucleotide sequence: TGTGCCAGTAGTATTTGGGGCAGACTCACAGATACGCAGTATTTT.

DNA for the CDR3: TGTGCCTGGACGATCGACAGGGGGATTGGAAAACTGTTTTTT. This encodes CAWTIDRGIGKLFF. The gene calls are TRBV30 and TRBJ1-4, with 9 positions matching TRBD1. Per germline, CDR1 GTSNPN and CDR2 SVGIG (reference sequence). The CDR3 is 14 amino acids. The J segment lost 10 bases and the V segment lost 4 bases, leaving 10 bases of the junction unmatched.

V gene TRBV28 combines with J gene TRBJ1-1, with D possibly being TRBD1 (5 bases). V was pared by 3 bases and J by 3 bases, with 20 bases between. The CDR3 consists of 17 residues. Germline V gene lookup returns CDR1 MDHEN and CDR2 SYDVKM. The CDR3 protein is CASSLSLRTQLDTEAFF. The CDR3 nucleotides are TGTGCCAGCAGTTTGAGTCTCCGGACACAGCTTGACACTGAAGCTTTCTTT. Variable domain in full (rest from reference TRBV28 and TRBJ1-1): DVKVTQSSRYLVKRTGEKVFLECVQDMDHENMFWYRQDPGLGLRLIYFSYDVKMKEKGDIPEGYSVSREKKERFSLILESASTNQTSMYLCASSLSLRTQLDTEAFFGQGTRLTVV.

The J gene is TRBJ2-5, the V gene TRBV11-3, with 11 bases that match TRBD2. The trim removed 5 bases at V and 2 bases at J, leaving 13 bases unmatched. This CDR3 has 18 residues. Germline V lookup: CDR1 SGHNT, CDR2 YENEEA. The CDR3 loop is CASSTGTSGGLQQETQYF. The CDR3 bases are TGTGCCAGCAGCACCGGGACTAGCGGCGGGTTACAACAAGAGACCCAGTACTTC.